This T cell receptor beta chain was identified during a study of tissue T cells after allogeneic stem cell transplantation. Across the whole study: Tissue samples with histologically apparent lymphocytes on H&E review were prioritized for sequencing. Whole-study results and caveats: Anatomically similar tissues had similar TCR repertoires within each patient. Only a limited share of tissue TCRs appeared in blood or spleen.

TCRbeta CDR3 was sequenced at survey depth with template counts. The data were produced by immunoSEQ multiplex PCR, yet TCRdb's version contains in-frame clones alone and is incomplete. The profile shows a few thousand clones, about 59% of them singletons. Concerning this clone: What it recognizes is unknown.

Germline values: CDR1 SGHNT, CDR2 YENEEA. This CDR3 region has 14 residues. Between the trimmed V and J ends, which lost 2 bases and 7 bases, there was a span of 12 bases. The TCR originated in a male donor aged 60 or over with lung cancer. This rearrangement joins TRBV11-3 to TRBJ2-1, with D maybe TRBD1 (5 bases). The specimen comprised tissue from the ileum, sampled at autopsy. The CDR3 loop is CASSLHLGVNEQFF. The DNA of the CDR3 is TGTGCCAGCAGCTTACACTTAGGGGTGAATGAGCAGTTCTTC.